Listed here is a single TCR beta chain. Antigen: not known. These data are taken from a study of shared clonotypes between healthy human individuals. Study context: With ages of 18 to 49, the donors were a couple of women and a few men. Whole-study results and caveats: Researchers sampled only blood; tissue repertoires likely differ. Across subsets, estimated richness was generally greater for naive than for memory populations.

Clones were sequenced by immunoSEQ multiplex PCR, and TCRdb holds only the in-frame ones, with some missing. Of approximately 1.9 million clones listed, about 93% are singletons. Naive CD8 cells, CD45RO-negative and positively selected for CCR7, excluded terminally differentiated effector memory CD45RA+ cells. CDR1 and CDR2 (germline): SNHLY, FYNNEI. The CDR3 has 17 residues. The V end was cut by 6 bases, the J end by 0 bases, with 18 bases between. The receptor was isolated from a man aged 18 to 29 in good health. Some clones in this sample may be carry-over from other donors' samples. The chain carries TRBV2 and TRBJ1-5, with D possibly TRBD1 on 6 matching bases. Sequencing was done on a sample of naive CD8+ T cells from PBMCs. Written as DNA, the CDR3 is TGTGCCAGCAGCCCCTGGAGGGGGGATTATAGCAATCAGCCCCAGCATTTT. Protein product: CASSPWRGDYSNQPQHF.